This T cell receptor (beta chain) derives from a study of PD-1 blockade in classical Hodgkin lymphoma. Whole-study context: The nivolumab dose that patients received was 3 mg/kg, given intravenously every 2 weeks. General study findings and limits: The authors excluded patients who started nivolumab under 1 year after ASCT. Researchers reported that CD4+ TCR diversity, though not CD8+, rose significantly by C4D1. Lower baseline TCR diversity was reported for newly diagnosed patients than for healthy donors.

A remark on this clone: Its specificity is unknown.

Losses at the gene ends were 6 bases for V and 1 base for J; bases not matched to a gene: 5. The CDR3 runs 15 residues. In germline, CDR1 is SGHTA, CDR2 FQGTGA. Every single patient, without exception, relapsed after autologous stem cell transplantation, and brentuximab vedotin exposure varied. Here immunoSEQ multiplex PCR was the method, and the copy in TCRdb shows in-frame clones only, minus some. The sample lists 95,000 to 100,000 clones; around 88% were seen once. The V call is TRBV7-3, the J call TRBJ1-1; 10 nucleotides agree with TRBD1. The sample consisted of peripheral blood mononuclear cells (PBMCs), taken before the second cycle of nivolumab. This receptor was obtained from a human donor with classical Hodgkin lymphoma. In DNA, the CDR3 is TGTGCCAGCAGTCGACAGGGGGCCTCGAACACTGAAGCTTTCTTT. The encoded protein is CASSRQGASNTEAFF.